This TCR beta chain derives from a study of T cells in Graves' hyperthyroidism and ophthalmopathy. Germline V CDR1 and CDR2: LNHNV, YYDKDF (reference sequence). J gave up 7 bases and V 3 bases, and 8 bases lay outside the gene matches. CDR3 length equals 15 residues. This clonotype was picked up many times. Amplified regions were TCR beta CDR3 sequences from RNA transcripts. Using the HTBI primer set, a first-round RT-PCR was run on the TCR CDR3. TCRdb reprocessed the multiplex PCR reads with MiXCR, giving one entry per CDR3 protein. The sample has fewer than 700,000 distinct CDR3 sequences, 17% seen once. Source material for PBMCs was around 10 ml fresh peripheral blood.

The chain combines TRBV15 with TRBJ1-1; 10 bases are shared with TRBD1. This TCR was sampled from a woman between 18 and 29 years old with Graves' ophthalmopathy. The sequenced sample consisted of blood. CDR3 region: CATSRHGTGEGEAFF. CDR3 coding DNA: TGTGCCACCAGCAGGCACGGGACAGGGGAAGGTGAAGCTTTCTTT.